A selection of T cell receptor beta chains follows, all from one sample in a study of human T cells and chemical hapten exposure. MiXCR, run by TCRdb on the RACE reads, gives a single entry per CDR3 protein. The sample lists about 97,000 distinct CDR3 sequences, 27% occurring once. The sequences come from whole blood, collected in connection with sensitization to the hapten diphenylcyclopropenone (DPC). These receptors came from a man aged 35-49 years with alopecia areata. Some clones in this sample may be carry-over from other donors' samples. CDR3s include the opening cysteine and the closing phenylalanine or tryptophan. D genes are given only for firm matches. Only some rows state a clone size, as once, few, many or a class for expanded clones.

TRBV18	many	-	TRBJ1-5	CASSPETGGPQHF	TGTGCCAGCTCACCTGAGACAGGAGGGCCCCAGCATTTT
TRBV11-2	-	TRBD1	TRBJ2-7	CASSFGRDRAFSYEQYF	TGTGCCAGCAGCTTTGGCCGGGACAGGGCCTTCTCCTACGAGCAGTACTTC
TRBV3-1	-	TRBD2	TRBJ2-1	CASSQATSGGRPEQFF	TGTGCCAGCAGCCAAGCCACTAGCGGGGGACGACCCGAACAATTCTTC
TRBV20-1	few	-	TRBJ2-3	CSAAGKAVLSTQYF	TGCAGTGCCGCTGGGAAAGCGGTCTTGAGTACGCAGTATTTT
TRBV10-3	-	-	TRBJ1-1	CAISAPGLQNTEAFF	TGTGCCATCAGTGCCCCGGGCTTGCAGAACACTGAAGCTTTCTTT
TRBV2	-	-	TRBJ2-5	CASRVGETQYF	TGTGCCAGCAGGGTGGGGGAGACCCAGTACTTC
TRBV12-3/TRBV12-4	-	TRBD1	TRBJ2-3	CASNAQGYTDTQYF	TGTGCCAGCAATGCACAGGGGTACACAGATACGCAGTATTTT
TRBV10-3	few	-	TRBJ1-5	CAISGGRDHQPQHF	TGTGCCATCAGTGGTGGCAGGGACCATCAGCCCCAGCATTTT
TRBV29-1	-	-	TRBJ2-7	CSAVNYEQYF	TGCAGCGCCGTAAACTACGAGCAGTACTTC
TRBV20-1	-	-	TRBJ1-6	CSAEPVDYNSPLHF	TGCAGTGCTGAACCCGTCGACTATAATTCACCCCTCCACTTT
TRBV12-3/TRBV12-4	-	-	TRBJ2-2	CASSQPRGAGFRGELFF	TGTGCCAGCAGTCAGCCCCGGGGCGCTGGTTTTCGCGGGGAGCTGTTTTTT
TRBV13	-	-	TRBJ2-7	CASSFPTRYEQYF	TGTGCCAGCAGCTTTCCGACTAGGTACGAGCAGTACTTC
TRBV12-3/TRBV12-4	-	-	TRBJ2-3	CASSLRVLGGSKDTQYF	TGTGCCAGCAGTTTAAGGGTACTCGGGGGATCTAAGGATACGCAGTATTTT
TRBV7-2	-	TRBD2	TRBJ2-7	CASSRGGTGGFSEQYF	TGTGCCAGCAGCCGAGGGGGTACGGGAGGGTTTTCGGAGCAGTACTTC
TRBV20-1	-	-	TRBJ2-4	CSARDLNRLAKNIQYF	TGCAGTGCTAGAGATCTGAACCGGCTAGCCAAAAACATTCAGTACTTC
TRBV19	few	-	TRBJ2-1	CASSIIAVGANEQFF	TGTGCCAGTAGTATAATCGCGGTTGGCGCCAATGAGCAGTTCTTC